These 6 T cell receptor beta chains originate from one sample sequenced in a study of CD4 and CD8 cells across lung adenocarcinoma regions. MiXCR was run by TCRdb on the PCR reads, yielding one entry per CDR3 protein. The sample yields tens of thousands of distinct CDR3 sequences, 40% to 60% seen once. Sequencing input: CD8+ T cells from the center of a lung tumor. Receptors were obtained from a male donor with lung adenocarcinoma. The CD4 and CD8 labels of this study may be unreliable.

This clonotype was seen once. The junction and the germline gene differ at one end; a read error may be behind it. The chain is built from TRBV6-1 and TRBJ2-5; TRBD2 agrees at 7 bases. The CDR3 totals 16 residues. CDR1 MNHNS and CDR2 SASEGT come from the germline V gene. The CDR3 reads CASGGEAGGDPDTQYF. CDR3 in DNA: TGTGCCAGCGGGGGGGAAGCGGGCGGCGACCCAGATACCCAGTATTTC.

The chain is built from TRBV20-1 and TRBJ2-1, with 12 bases lining up with TRBD2. The J call may be in error: the DNA end matches TRBJ2-5 better. CDR3 length: 19 amino acids. CDR1 is DFQATT, CDR2 SNEGSKA, per germline (reference sequence). This CDR3 is CSARSLDAGLAGPQETQYF. The CDR3, as DNA: TGCAGTGCCAGGAGCTTGGACGCTGGACTAGCGGGACCACAAGAGACCCAGTACTTC.

Note on this clonotype: Compared with germline, one end of the junction differs, possibly owing to a read error. The V and J genes are TRBV6-1 and TRBJ2-3, with a tentative D call TRBD2 (7 bases). The germline V gene has CDR1 MNHNS and CDR2 SASEGT. CDR3 length equals 16 residues. The CDR3 DNA follows: TGTGCCAGCGGGGGGGCCGGGGCAGGGGACGAGGATACCCAGTATTTT. Translating it yields CASGGAGAGDEDTQYF.

In its sample, this clonotype was seen many times. V and J are TRBV6-1 and TRBJ2-2; 15 bases align to TRBD2. The CDR3 contains 16 residues. With 10 bases clipped from V and 7 bases from J, the junction kept 10 bases outside the gene matches. Germline loops: CDR1 MNHNS, CDR2 SASEGT. The CDR3 reads CATGPGLAGGVGELFF. The CDR3 DNA reads as TGTGCCACCGGACCGGGACTAGCGGGAGGAGTCGGGGAGCTGTTTTTT.

This clonotype was counted only a few times. The genes are TRBV27 and TRBJ2-2; D not resolved. This CDR3 is 15 amino acids long. The V gene lost 2 bases and the J gene lost 4 bases, with 11 bases spanning the gap. The V gene's germline CDR1 is MNHEY and CDR2 SMNVEV (reference sequence). The CDR3 sequence is CASSLRLDPTGELFF. The CDR3 DNA sequence: TGTGCCAGCAGTTTACGGCTAGATCCCACCGGGGAGCTGTTTTTT.

There are a few counts of this clonotype. The chain carries TRBV10-2 and TRBJ2-1, with 8 bases aligning to TRBD1. V dropped 3 bases and J dropped 10; count of bases not matched to a gene: 8. The CDR3 has 14 amino acids. Germline V gene data show CDR1 as WSHSY and CDR2 as SAAADI. The CDR3 loop reads CASSDPTGVYEQFF. In DNA, the CDR3 is TGCGCCAGCAGTGACCCGACAGGGGTCTACGAGCAGTTCTTC.